This TCR beta chain was profiled in a study of cytomegalovirus exposure and HLA in healthy donors. PCR primers comprised 60 Vbeta and 13 Jbeta primers. Data came from immunoSEQ multiplex PCR; TCRdb stores just in-frame clones and leaves some out. The sample carries 210,000 or so clones, about 85% recorded once. The CDR3 runs to 13 residues. Germline loops: CDR1 KGHSH, CDR2 LQKENI. V lost 4 bases and J 0 bases, leaving 7 bases between the germline ends. V is TRBV18 and J is TRBJ2-7; a weak D match, TRBD1 (6 bases). Source material: PBMCs. The receptor comes from a woman between 50 and 59 years old in good health and CMV-seropositive. CDR3 DNA: TGTGCCAGCTCACAGGACAGCTCCTACGAGCAGTACTTC. Translated, it gives CASSQDSSYEQYF.